This is a list of T cell receptor beta chains from one sample in a study of PD-1 blockade in classical Hodgkin lymphoma. Sequencing used immunoSEQ multiplex PCR; TCRdb keeps in-frame clones, though not all of them. Of about 75,000 clones in the sample, about 93% are singletons; the top ten hold more than 6.5%. Sequencing was performed on peripheral blood mononuclear cells (PBMCs), taken at baseline. These receptors were obtained from a human donor with classical Hodgkin lymphoma. The CDR3 runs from the conserved cysteine through the conserved F or W. The order of the fields is V gene, CDR3 protein.

V gene: TRBV5-6
CDR3 protein: CASSTLTAGVRSYEQYF

V gene: TRBV29-1
CDR3 protein: CSVRFAGTEAFF

V gene: TRBV30
CDR3 protein: CAWSDDWARGIYEQYF

V gene: TRBV7-9
CDR3 protein: CASSLAGQGGKSLYEQYF

V gene: TRBV6-5
CDR3 protein: CASSYSNGKTDTQYF

V gene: TRBV2
CDR3 protein: CASSEVGGLGTDTQYF

V gene: TRBV28
CDR3 protein: CASSLAGGSYNEQFF

V gene: TRBV9
CDR3 protein: CASSDGLARNEQFF

V gene: TRBV27
CDR3 protein: CASSLGTDLTGELFF

V gene: TRBV7-9
CDR3 protein: CASSLVATSVEQFF

V gene: TRBV7-2
CDR3 protein: CASSGQVVGYTF

V gene: TRBV18
CDR3 protein: CASSNNRRAYEAFF

V gene: TRBV9
CDR3 protein: CASSPRGLYNEQFF

V gene: TRBV27
CDR3 protein: CASRLDRGLTEAFF

V gene: TRBV11-3
CDR3 protein: CASSSVIRGEQYF

V gene: TRBV10-3
CDR3 protein: CATNRGLAGGEKYNEQFF

V gene: TRBV7-9
CDR3 protein: CASSLLRQGITEAFF

V gene: TRBV7-3
CDR3 protein: CASSGAGGRTQYF

V gene: TRBV4-2
CDR3 protein: CASSPSGTSGSDTQYF

V gene: TRBV20-1
CDR3 protein: CSGDRNYGYTF

V gene: TRBV6-1
CDR3 protein: CASGSKETQYF

V gene: TRBV4-2
CDR3 protein: CASSLSGGSGANVLTF

V gene: TRBV7-9
CDR3 protein: CASSLESQVFGRSEQFF

V gene: TRBV7-2
CDR3 protein: CASSRSTSGRAITGELFF

V gene: TRBV6-6
CDR3 protein: CASRPTDSNEKLFF

V gene: TRBV7-6
CDR3 protein: CASSTTPTGELFF

V gene: TRBV5-1
CDR3 protein: CASSLEETQYF

V gene: TRBV11-2
CDR3 protein: CASSFLIRLGAYNEQFF

V gene: TRBV5-6
CDR3 protein: CASSGYPGHPAEQYF

V gene: TRBV19
CDR3 protein: CASQPGAGGTEAFF

V gene: TRBV5-1
CDR3 protein: CASSQPKGTDTQYF

V gene: TRBV6-4
CDR3 protein: CASSEDRVTDTQYF

V gene: TRBV5-8
CDR3 protein: CASSSRTFRSGNTIYF

V gene: TRBV11-3
CDR3 protein: CASSLDPTSVNEQYF

V gene: TRBV25-1
CDR3 protein: CASSITGKHNNEQFF

V gene: TRBV5-5
CDR3 protein: CASSWQNTEAFF

V gene: TRBV28
CDR3 protein: CASSLTPGRAEETQYF

V gene: TRBV6-5
CDR3 protein: CASTLGDTQYF

V gene: TRBV4-1
CDR3 protein: CASSHPGQSNTEAFF

V gene: TRBV28
CDR3 protein: CASSPQSAIDDEQFF

V gene: TRBV18
CDR3 protein: CASSPAFWDEKLFF

V gene: TRBV5-4
CDR3 protein: CASSLDRGRTEAFF

V gene: TRBV27
CDR3 protein: CASKSRARYEQYF

V gene: TRBV7-2
CDR3 protein: CASSSPPTGGMETQYF

V gene: TRBV27
CDR3 protein: CAIYETGAYRAEAFF

V gene: TRBV9
CDR3 protein: CASSAGTSTYEQYF

V gene: TRBV19
CDR3 protein: CASKSGEDTEAFF

V gene: TRBV2
CDR3 protein: CASNRDRNYEQYF

V gene: TRBV14
CDR3 protein: CASSPRGSNEQFF

V gene: TRBV9
CDR3 protein: CASSVTGTEETQYF

V gene: TRBV29-1
CDR3 protein: CSVVIEGPYEQYF